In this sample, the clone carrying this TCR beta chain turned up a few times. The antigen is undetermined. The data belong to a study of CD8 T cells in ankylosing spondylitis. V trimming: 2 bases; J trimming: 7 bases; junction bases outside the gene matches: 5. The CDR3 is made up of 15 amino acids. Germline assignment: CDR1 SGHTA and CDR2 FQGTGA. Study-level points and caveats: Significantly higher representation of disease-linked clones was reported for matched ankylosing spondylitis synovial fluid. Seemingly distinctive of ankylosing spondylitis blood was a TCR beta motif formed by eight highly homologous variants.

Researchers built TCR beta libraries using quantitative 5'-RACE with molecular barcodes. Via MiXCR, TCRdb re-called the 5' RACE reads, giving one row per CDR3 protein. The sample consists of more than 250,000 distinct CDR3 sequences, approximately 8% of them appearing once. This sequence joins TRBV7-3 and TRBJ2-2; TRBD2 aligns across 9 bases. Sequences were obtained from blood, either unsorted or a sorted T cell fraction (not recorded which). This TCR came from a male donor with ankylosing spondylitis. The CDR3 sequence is CASSLAGGPGGELFF. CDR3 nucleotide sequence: TGTGCCAGCAGCTTAGCGGGAGGGCCCGGCGGGGAGCTGTTTTTT.